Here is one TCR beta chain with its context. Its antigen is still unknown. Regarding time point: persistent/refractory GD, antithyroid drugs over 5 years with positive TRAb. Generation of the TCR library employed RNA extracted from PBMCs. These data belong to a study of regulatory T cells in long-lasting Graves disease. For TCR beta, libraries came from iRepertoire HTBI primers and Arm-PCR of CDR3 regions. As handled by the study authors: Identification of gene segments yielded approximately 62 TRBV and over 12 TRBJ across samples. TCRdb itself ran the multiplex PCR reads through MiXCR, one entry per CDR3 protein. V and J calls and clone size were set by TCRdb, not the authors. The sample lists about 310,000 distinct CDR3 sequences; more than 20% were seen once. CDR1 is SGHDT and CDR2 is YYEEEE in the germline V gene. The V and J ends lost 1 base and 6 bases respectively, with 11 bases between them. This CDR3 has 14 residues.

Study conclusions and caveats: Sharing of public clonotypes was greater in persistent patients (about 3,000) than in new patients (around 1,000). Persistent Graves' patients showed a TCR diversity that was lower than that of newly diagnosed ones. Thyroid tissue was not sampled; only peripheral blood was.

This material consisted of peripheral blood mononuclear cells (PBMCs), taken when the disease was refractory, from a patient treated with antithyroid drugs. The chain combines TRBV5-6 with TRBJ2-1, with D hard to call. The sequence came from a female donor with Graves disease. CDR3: CASSLWVGINEQFF. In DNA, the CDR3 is TGTGCCAGCAGCTTGTGGGTAGGGATCAATGAGCAGTTCTTC.